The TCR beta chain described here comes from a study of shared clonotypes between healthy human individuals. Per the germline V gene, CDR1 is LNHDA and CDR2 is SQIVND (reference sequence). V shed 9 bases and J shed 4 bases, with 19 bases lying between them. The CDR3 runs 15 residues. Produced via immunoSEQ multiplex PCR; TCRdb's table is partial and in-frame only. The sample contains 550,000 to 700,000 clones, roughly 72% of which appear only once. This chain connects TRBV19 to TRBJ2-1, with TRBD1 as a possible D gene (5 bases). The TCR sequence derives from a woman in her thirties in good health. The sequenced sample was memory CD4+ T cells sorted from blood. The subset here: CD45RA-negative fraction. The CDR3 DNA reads TGTGCCAGCCAAGACAGTCCACCCTTATACAATGAGCAGTTCTTC. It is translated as CASQDSPPLYNEQFF.